This T cell receptor beta chain was profiled in a study of T cells after yellow fever vaccination. Overall study findings and caveats: There was a possibility that FACS-sorted repertoires contained abundant clonotypes contaminating from the bulk population.

Germline V gene sequence: CDR1 MNHEY, CDR2 SVGAGI. The CDR3 has 14 residues. The ends were cut back, 0 bases at V and 0 bases at J, with 6 bases in the middle. MiXCR, applied by TCRdb to the 5' RACE reads, yields one record per CDR3 protein. The data contain under 300,000 distinct CDR3 sequences, approximately 6.8% of them seen just once; the ten biggest clones take up around 1.1%. On this clonotype: Its antigen is not known.

The J gene is TRBJ2-7, the V gene TRBV6-5; D unresolved. The source material was CD4+ T cells sorted from PBMCs, sampled on the day of the yellow fever booster vaccination. This TCR came from a man between 25 and 39 years old who received the YFV17D yellow fever vaccine. CDR3 protein: CASSYSKASYEQYF. DNA for the CDR3: TGTGCCAGCAGTTACTCGAAGGCCTCCTACGAGCAGTACTTC.